These 9 T cell receptor beta chains were all obtained from the same sample, sequenced in a study of CD8+ T cells in alopecia areata. Described treatment: oral pan-JAK inhibitor, 5-10 mg twice daily. The sequencing template was cDNA reverse transcribed from extracted RNA. Libraries were prepared by immunoSEQ multiplex PCR; TCRdb keeps only in-frame clonotypes and omits some of them. The data hold roughly 200,000 clones, with roughly 53% observed a single time. Sequencing was performed on CD8+ T cells sorted from blood, taken at week 24, from a patient treated with tofacitinib. Receptors originate from a human donor with alopecia areata.

The chain recombines TRBV2 with TRBJ2-3; 9 bases align to TRBD2. CDR3 length: 14 residues. The trim removed 11 bases at V and 5 bases at J, leaving 11 bases unmatched. Per germline, CDR1 SNHLY and CDR2 FYNNEI. CDR3 loop: CAGLSAREGDTQYF. The CDR3 region has the DNA TGTGCCGGACTTTCGGCGCGGGAGGGAGATACGCAGTATTTT.

This sequence joins TRBV10-1 and TRBJ2-2; 7 bases match TRBD2. V was pared by 3 bases and J by 4 bases, with 2 bases of the junction left unmatched. CDR3 length equals 14 residues. Germline CDR1 WNHNN, CDR2 SYGVQD (reference sequence). CDR3 protein: CASSESGGTGELFF. The DNA for the CDR3 is TGCGCCAGCAGTGAATCGGGAGGCACCGGGGAGCTGTTTTTT.

The chain links TRBV7-8 to TRBJ2-3, with D perhaps TRBD1 or TRBD2 (6 bases each). Per the germline V gene, CDR1 is SGHVS and CDR2 is FQNEAQ. This CDR3 region has 16 residues. Trimming shortened V by 1 base and J by 1 base, and 12 bases separated the two germline ends. CDR3 DNA sequence: TGTGCCAGCAGCTTAGAGGGGGGTATCGGCACAGATACGCAGTATTTT. Its protein product is CASSLEGGIGTDTQYF. The full variable domain, in which reference TRBV7-8 and TRBJ2-3 provide the parts outside the CDR3, is GAGVSQSPRYKVAKRGQDVALRCDPISGHVSLFWYQQALGQGPEFLTYFQNEAQLDKSGLPSDRFFAERPEGSVSTLKIQRTQQEDSAVYLCASSLEGGIGTDTQYFGPGTRLTVL.

This clone was counted a single time. The CDR3 here is CASRSDAARTGELFF. The DNA of the CDR3 is TGTGCCAGCAGAAGCGACGCGGCTAGGACCGGGGAGCTGTTTTTT. The V gene is TRBV27, the J gene TRBJ2-2; D unresolved. Germline CDR1 is MNHEY and CDR2 is SMNVEV (reference sequence). Between the trimmed V and J ends, which lost 6 bases and 5 bases, there was a span of 16 bases. This CDR3 has 15 amino acids.

The V and J genes are TRBV29-1 and TRBJ2-2; D ambiguous. Germline V lookup: CDR1 SQVTM, CDR2 ANQGSEA. The CDR3 runs 12 residues. Trimming removed 5 bases at V and 4 bases at J, with 8 bases between. CDR3 residues: CSVWQITGELFF. Written as DNA, the CDR3 is TGCAGCGTTTGGCAGATCACCGGGGAGCTGTTTTTT.

The chain carries TRBV14 and TRBJ2-3; perhaps D is TRBD1 or TRBD2 (5 bases each). The germline gives CDR1 SGHDN, CDR2 FVKESK. This CDR3 is built from 14 residues. Trimming left V 3 bases short and J 6 bases short, with 13 bases between. For the CDR3, the DNA is TGTGCCAGCAGCCATCTCATGGGGACGGATACGCAGTATTTT. It translates to CASSHLMGTDTQYF.

CDR3 protein: CASSLEGLADPTQETQYF. For the CDR3, the DNA is TGTGCCAGCAGCCTGGAGGGACTAGCAGACCCCACCCAAGAGACCCAGTACTTC. The chain combines TRBV13 with TRBJ2-5, with 9 bases aligning to TRBD2. Germline CDR1 reads PRHDT; CDR2 reads FYEKMQ (reference sequence). This CDR3 is 18 amino acids long. V dropped 5 bases and J dropped 1; count of bases not matched to a gene: 14.

The rearrangement joins TRBV25-1 to TRBJ1-4; 9 bases are a match to TRBD1. This CDR3 spans 18 amino acids. Losses at the gene ends were 4 bases for V and 6 bases for J; bases not matched to a gene: 15. The germline CDR1 and CDR2 sequences are MGHDK and SYGVNS. In DNA form, the CDR3 reads TGTGCCAGCAGTGGGACGGGACAGGGAATATCGGTCGATGAAAAACTGTTTTTT. Translated: CASSGTGQGISVDEKLFF.

The chain employs TRBV9 and TRBJ2-6, with TRBD1 identical over 9 bases. CDR1 and CDR2 from the germline V gene are SGDLS and YYNGEE. The CDR3 spans 19 residues. V lost 7 bases and J lost 2; bases outside the gene matches: 16. The CDR3 is CASGDTDSGQGAGANVLTF. For the CDR3, the DNA is TGTGCCAGCGGAGATACCGACTCGGGACAGGGTGCTGGGGCCAACGTCCTGACTTTC. Looking up the rest from reference TRBV9 and TRBJ2-6 gives the full variable domain: DSGVTQTPKHLITATGQRVTLRCSPRSGDLSVYWYQQSLDQGLQFLIQYYNGEERAKGNILERFSAQQFPDLHSELNLSSLELGDSALYFCASGDTDSGQGAGANVLTFGAGSRLTVL.